Presented here are 20 T cell receptor beta chains from one specimen sequenced in a study of high-grade serous ovarian cancer treatment subgroups. The tumor samples were collected prior to definitive surgery or chemotherapy. Profiling relied on immunoSEQ multiplex PCR, and the TCRdb table lists in-frame clones only, not all of them. Of about 16,000 clones in the sample, under 85% were seen once. The sample was tumor tissue. Receptors were obtained from a human donor with high-grade serous ovarian cancer.

V usage is TRBV5-1 and J usage is TRBJ2-3, with 9 bases aligning to TRBD2. The CDR3 spans 16 residues. Trimming cost V 6 bases and J 4 bases; bases outside gene matches: 12. Germline CDR1 and CDR2: SGHRS and YFSETQ. CDR3 amino acids: CASTPVASGVSDTQYF. CDR3 sequence (DNA): TGCGCCAGCACTCCGGTGGCTAGCGGGGTCTCAGATACGCAGTATTTT.

The chain couples TRBV27 to TRBJ2-5, with D possibly TRBD2 on 5 matching bases. This CDR3 has 13 amino acids. V shed 6 bases and J shed 5 bases, with 13 bases lying between them. Germline values: CDR1 MNHEY, CDR2 SMNVEV (reference sequence). CDR3 amino acids: CASRRLSGETQYF. DNA for the CDR3: TGTGCCAGCAGGCGCCTCTCGGGGGAGACCCAGTACTTC.

The V and J genes are TRBV9 and TRBJ2-5, with D perhaps matching TRBD1 (6 bases). Germline lookup yields CDR1 SGDLS and CDR2 YYNGEE. V was shortened by 0 bases and J by 4 bases, with 16 bases between the two germline ends. There are 16 residues in the CDR3. The DNA for the CDR3 is TGTGCCAGCAGCGTAGTAACAGGGCGCGCAAGAGAGACCCAGTACTTC. This sequence encodes CASSVVTGRARETQYF.

This clone is medium-sized (0.01 to 0.1%) in the sample. The chain has TRBV9 and TRBJ1-4; 10 bases fit TRBD1. The V gene's germline CDR1 is SGDLS and CDR2 YYNGEE. The CDR3 spans 15 residues. With V trimmed by 4 bases and J by 6 bases, 6 bases remained unmatched. The CDR3 sequence is CASSSRQGADEKLFF. Written as DNA, the CDR3 is TGTGCCAGCAGCTCGCGACAGGGGGCGGATGAAAAACTGTTTTTT.

The chain combines TRBV5-4 with TRBJ2-1; TRBD1 matches at 10 bases. CDR1 and CDR2 (germline): SGHNT, YYREEE (reference sequence). The CDR3 spans 14 residues. Trimming took 6 bases from V and 15 from J; bases not matched to a gene: 15. The DNA of the CDR3 is TGTGCCAGCACCTCGACCGAAACCGGGACAGGGGTGTTCTTC. Translating it yields CASTSTETGTGVFF.

The CDR3 reads CASRADFGGGTGELFF. CDR3 in DNA: TGTGCCAGCAGAGCTGATTTCGGGGGTGGAACCGGGGAGCTGTTTTTT. This chain joins TRBV9 and TRBJ2-2; possibly TRBD2 for D (6 bases). V gave up 5 bases and J gave up 5 bases, with 19 bases separating them. The CDR3 spans 16 residues. Germline-derived CDR1 and CDR2 are SGDLS and YYNGEE.

The chain employs TRBV9 and TRBJ2-7; TRBD1 agrees at 8 bases. Per the germline V gene, CDR1 is SGDLS and CDR2 is YYNGEE. CDR3 length equals 14 residues. Trimming removed 4 bases from V and 4 bases from J; junction bases left unmatched: 7. This CDR3 reads CASSLGQGGYEQYF. The CDR3 nucleotides read TGTGCCAGCAGCCTAGGACAGGGCGGGTACGAGCAGTACTTC.

This clone showed up just once. The V call is TRBV7-9, the J call TRBJ2-5; tentatively, D is TRBD2 (6 bases). Trimming left V 4 bases short and J 4 bases short, with 13 bases between. The germline CDR1 and CDR2 sequences are SEHNR and FQNEAQ (reference sequence). The CDR3 loop spans 14 amino acids. This chain's CDR3 is CASSSLTSAETQYF. CDR3 sequence (DNA): TGTGCCAGCAGCTCTCTGACTAGTGCAGAGACCCAGTACTTC.

The CDR3 DNA reads TGCGCCAGCAGCTTGGGCCTGACAGGGGGCATGAGGGAGACCCAGTACTTC. This codes for CASSLGLTGGMRETQYF. The V gene is TRBV5-1, the J gene TRBJ2-5; 10 positions agree with TRBD1. V lost 0 bases and J lost 5; bases outside the gene matches: 10. CDR3 length: 17 residues. Germline CDR1 and CDR2: SGHRS and YFSETQ.

V usage is TRBV11-2 and J usage is TRBJ2-3, with D unclear. Germline assignment: CDR1 SGHAT and CDR2 FQNNGV. V shed 6 bases and J shed 6 bases, with 25 bases lying between them. The CDR3 is 17 residues long. CDR3 residues: CASSLRTGPSTGDTQYF. CDR3 bases: TGTGCCAGCAGTCTTCGAACCGGCCCCAGTACTGGGGATACGCAGTATTTT.

J is TRBJ1-3 and V is TRBV4-1; D possibly corresponds to TRBD1 (5 bases). Germline loops: CDR1 MGHRA, CDR2 YSYEKL. This CDR3 comprises 16 residues. V gave up 1 base and J gave up 0 bases, with 10 bases separating them. The CDR3 DNA is TGCGCCAGCAGCCAAGGGATGGGGGTCTCTGGAAACACCATATATTTT. Translating gives CASSQGMGVSGNTIYF.

This chain connects TRBV27 to TRBJ2-7; 9 bases agree with TRBD1. There are 16 residues in the CDR3. Germline V CDR1 and CDR2: MNHEY, SMNVEV (reference sequence). V was clipped by 8 bases and J by 0 bases; unmatched bases: 11. Written as DNA, the CDR3 is TGTGCCAGCGGAGACAGGGGGGTAGGTATCTCCTACGAGCAGTACTTC. Amino acid sequence: CASGDRGVGISYEQYF.

This chain connects TRBV7-8 to TRBJ2-7, with 8 positions matching TRBD1. The germline V gene has CDR1 SGHVS and CDR2 FQNEAQ. CDR3 length: 13 residues. Trimming at V came to 4 bases and at J to 5 bases, leaving 4 bases not matched to a gene. The CDR3 region has the DNA TGTGCCAGCAGCTGGCAGGACAGGGACGAGCAGTACTTC. This codes for CASSWQDRDEQYF. The full variable domain, rest sourced from reference TRBV7-8 and TRBJ2-7, is GAGVSQSPRYKVAKRGQDVALRCDPISGHVSLFWYQQALGQGPEFLTYFQNEAQLDKSGLPSDRFFAERPEGSVSTLKIQRTQQEDSAVYLCASSWQDRDEQYFGPGTRLTVT.

In its sample, this clone was seen once. One end of the junction fails to match germline, which may point to a read error. The chain employs TRBV19 and TRBJ2-2; TRBD2 aligns across 7 bases. The V gene's germline CDR1 is LNHDA and CDR2 SQIVND (reference sequence). The CDR3 runs to 18 residues. CDR3 in DNA: TGTGCCAGTAGTATTCCCTGGGGGAGGGGTCAGGGCACCGGGGGGCTGTTTTTT. It is translated as CASSIPWGRGQGTGGLFF.

Note on this clone: The same CDR3 arises from other DNA sequences in this sample as well. V is TRBV29-1 and J is TRBJ1-1, with D perhaps matching TRBD1 (5 bases). V was pared by 6 bases and J by 0 bases, with 14 bases between. The length of the CDR3 is 14 residues. The germline CDR1 and CDR2 sequences are SQVTM and ANQGSEA. The CDR3 DNA sequence: TGCAGCGTGCAGGAACAGGCAATGAACACTGAAGCTTTCTTT. This translates into CSVQEQAMNTEAFF.

This clone was counted a few times. The chain is built from TRBV2 and TRBJ1-1, with D unclear. The CDR3 is 13 residues long. V lost 8 bases and J lost 3, with 13 bases in between. From germline, CDR1 is SNHLY and CDR2 FYNNEI. The CDR3 here is CASGARFYTEAFF. CDR3 DNA sequence: TGTGCCAGCGGAGCCCGGTTCTACACTGAAGCTTTCTTT.

The rearrangement links TRBV7-9 to TRBJ2-3; D is ambiguous. The CDR3 loop spans 11 amino acids. From germline, CDR1 is SEHNR and CDR2 FQNEAQ (reference sequence). Trimming shortened V by 2 bases and J by 12 bases, and 9 bases separated the two germline ends. This CDR3 is CASSLQAPQYF. The CDR3 bases are TGTGCCAGCAGCTTACAAGCGCCTCAGTATTTT.

This chain links TRBV7-2 with TRBJ1-3, with a weak D call TRBD1 (6 bases). This CDR3 spans 15 amino acids. Trimming stripped 5 bases from V and 2 bases from J, with 13 bases between. Germline CDR1 and CDR2: SGHTA and FQGNSA. This chain's CDR3 is CASSPQGFAGNTIYF. CDR3 sequence (DNA): TGTGCCAGCAGCCCACAGGGTTTTGCTGGAAACACCATATATTTT.

The chain is built from TRBV28 and TRBJ1-2; D might be TRBD1 (6 bases). The V end lost 6 bases, the J end lost 0 bases, and 8 bases lay between the germline ends. Germline V lookup: CDR1 MDHEN, CDR2 SYDVKM. The CDR3 is 13 amino acids. This CDR3 reads CASRQGANYGYTF. The CDR3 region has the DNA TGTGCCAGCAGACAGGGAGCTAACTATGGCTACACCTTC.

The count of this clone is one. This chain connects TRBV7-3 to TRBJ1-2, with D possibly matching TRBD1 (6 bases). V was pared by 1 base and J by 5 bases, with 14 bases between. This CDR3 region has 15 residues. The germline gives CDR1 SGHTA, CDR2 FQGTGA. In DNA form, the CDR3 reads TGTGCCAGCAGCTTAAATGGGGGCAGGGGTTATGGCTACACCTTC. It yields the protein CASSLNGGRGYGYTF.